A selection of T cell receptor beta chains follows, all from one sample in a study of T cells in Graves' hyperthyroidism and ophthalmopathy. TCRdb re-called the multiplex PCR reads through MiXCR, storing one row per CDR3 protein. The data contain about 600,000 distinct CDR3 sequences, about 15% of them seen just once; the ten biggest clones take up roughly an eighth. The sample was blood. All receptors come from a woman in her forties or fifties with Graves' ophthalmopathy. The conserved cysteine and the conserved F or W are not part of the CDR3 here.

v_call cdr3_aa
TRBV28 ASSLRGAETQY
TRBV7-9 ASSLGRQNNQPQH
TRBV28 ATPKDGREGRGELF
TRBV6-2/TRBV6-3 ASTTRTGDNSPLH
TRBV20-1 SAISGLPYEQY
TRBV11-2 ASSLGDRGNEKLF
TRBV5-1 ASSLGGQRALNTEAF
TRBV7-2 ASSSRGPTSGREREQF
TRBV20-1 SARVPPRVVGGRARDTQY
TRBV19 ASSWGVAEAF
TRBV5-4 ASSAPLAAETQY
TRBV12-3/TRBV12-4 ASSYQGFEKLF
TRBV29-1 SVVWEGYGYT
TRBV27 ASRPGRANYGYT
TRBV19 ASSHKPGQGIGVQY
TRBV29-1 SVYRGTNYGYT
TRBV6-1 ASTRGLAGGDTQY
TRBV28 ASSSPAVLQETQY
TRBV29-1 SVRNSYTDTQY
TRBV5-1 ASSFSWSRRGAYNEQF